The rows below give T cell receptor beta chains drawn from one sample of a study of CD8 T cells in Susac syndrome. From the immunoSEQ multiplex PCR reads, TCRdb called clonotypes with MiXCR, one entry per CDR3 protein. The sample lists about 130,000 distinct CDR3 sequences, approximately 94% occurring once. What was sequenced was CD4+ T cells from PBMCs. The origin of the receptors is a human donor with multiple sclerosis. Both conserved end residues are part of each CDR3. A D gene is named only where the DNA matches it firmly. Some rows mark clone size as missing; the rest say once, few, many or name a class of expanded clone.

TRBJ2-5,NA,NA,TRBV7-8,TGTGCCAGCAGCCTTGCAGGGGTTAAAGAGACCCAGTACTTC,CASSLAGVKETQYF
TRBJ2-1,NA,NA,TRBV19,TGTGCGGCGGGCAAGCCCTACAATGAGCAGTTCTTC,CAAGKPYNEQFF
TRBJ2-2,NA,NA,TRBV5-1,TGCGCCAGCAAGGTTCTGGGGGCGAACACCGGGGAGCTGTTTTTT,CASKVLGANTGELFF
TRBJ1-2,NA,NA,TRBV30,TGTGCCTGGAGTTCAGGGGTTTATGGCTACACCTTC,CAWSSGVYGYTF
TRBJ2-2,once,NA,TRBV19,TGTGCCAGTAGTCTGACGGGGGGCGCGGGCACCGGGGAGCTGTTTTTT,CASSLTGGAGTGELFF
TRBJ2-1,NA,NA,TRBV29-1,TGCAGCGTTATTTGGGCCGGCGATGAGCAGTTCTTC,CSVIWAGDEQFF
TRBJ2-5,NA,NA,TRBV7-8,TGTGCCAGCAGCTTCGGGGCAAGTATAGAGACCCAGTACTTC,CASSFGASIETQYF
TRBJ2-6,NA,NA,TRBV6-5,TGTGCCAGCAGTTACTCGAGAGGCCAGGGTCCAGGGGCCAACGTCCTGACTTTC,CASSYSRGQGPGANVLTF
TRBJ2-5,NA,NA,TRBV4-2,TGTGCCAGCAGCCAAGAGGGGGTTAGCGAGACCCAGTACTTC,CASSQEGVSETQYF
TRBJ1-5,NA,TRBD1,TRBV10-3,TGTGCCATCAGTGAGACAGGGGCCAATCAGCCCCAGCATTTT,CAISETGANQPQHF
TRBJ1-2,NA,TRBD1,TRBV2,TGTGCCAGCAGCTTTGGGACAGGGGACTATGGCTACACCTTC,CASSFGTGDYGYTF
TRBJ1-6,NA,TRBD1,TRBV6-1,TGTGCCAGCAGTACCTGGTGGGACAGGGCAGGATCACCCCTCCACTTT,CASSTWWDRAGSPLHF
TRBJ1-3,NA,NA,TRBV7-2,TGTGCCAGCAGCTTAGCTGAACGGAACACCATATATTTT,CASSLAERNTIYF
TRBJ2-7,NA,TRBD2,TRBV7-2,TGTGCCAGCAGCTTAGGGGGCGGGGAGGGATTCCACGAGCAGTACTTC,CASSLGGGEGFHEQYF
TRBJ1-2,NA,TRBD1,TRBV18,TGTGCCAGCTCACCATGGAGGGGGCAAGTCTATGGCTACACCTTC,CASSPWRGQVYGYTF
TRBJ2-3,NA,TRBD1,TRBV5-1,TGCGCCAGCAGCTTTGGGACAGGCACAGATACGCAGTATTTT,CASSFGTGTDTQYF
TRBJ1-1,NA,NA,TRBV7-9,TGTGCCAGCGGTTGGGGGAGACCGGGCACTGAAGCTTTCTTT,CASGWGRPGTEAFF
TRBJ2-1,once,NA,TRBV6-5,TGTGCCAGCTGGCCTAGCCAGCACAATGAGCAGTTCTTC,CASWPSQHNEQFF
TRBJ2-7,few,TRBD1,TRBV15,TGTGCCACCAGCAGATGGGCCGGGACAGGCCCTAGGGAGCAGTACTTC,CATSRWAGTGPREQYF
TRBJ2-5,NA,NA,TRBV3-1,TGTGCCAGCAGCCAAGAACTGACTAGCCAAGAGACCCAGTACTTC,CASSQELTSQETQYF
TRBJ1-4,once,NA,TRBV5-4,TGTGCCAGCAGCCGGGACCGTCGGGGGGAACTGTTTTTT,CASSRDRRGELFF
TRBJ1-2,NA,NA,TRBV19,TGTGCCAGTAGTAACCGGGACACAATTGGCTATGGCTACACCTTC,CASSNRDTIGYGYTF
TRBJ2-7,once,TRBD1,TRBV6-5,TGTGCCAGCAGACGACCCTCTGTGGACAGGGAATTCTACTTC,CASRRPSVDREFYF
TRBJ2-7,once,TRBD1,TRBV9,TGTGCCAGCAGCCGGACAGGGCAGTACGAGCAGTACTTC,CASSRTGQYEQYF